This passage covers 28 T cell receptor beta chains from one sample sequenced in a study of cytomegalovirus exposure and HLA in healthy donors. The PCR used 60 Vbeta and 13 Jbeta primers. Some clones are missing from TCRdb's copy, which holds only in-frame ones; the method was immunoSEQ multiplex PCR. There are around 100,000 clones in the sample; 66% occur only once, and more than 3% lies in the top ten. The sequencing sample was made of PBMCs. The receptors stem from a woman in her forties or fifties in good health and CMV-seronegative.

The chain carries TRBV2 and TRBJ1-1, with TRBD1 matching 9 bases. V trimming: 8 bases; J trimming: 4 bases; junction bases outside the gene matches: 8. This CDR3 spans 14 amino acids. Germline loops: CDR1 SNHLY, CDR2 FYNNEI. The CDR3 loop is CASRDRESSTEAFF. In nucleotides, the CDR3 is TGTGCCAGCCGGGACAGGGAGAGTAGCACTGAAGCTTTCTTT.

The gene calls are TRBV27 and TRBJ1-5; 7 bases line up with TRBD1. Trimming at V came to 5 bases and at J to 0 bases, leaving 7 bases not matched to a gene. The CDR3 totals 16 residues. Looked up from germline, CDR1 is MNHEY and CDR2 is SMNVEV (reference sequence). The CDR3 nucleotides read TGTGCCAGCAGTCTCGAAGGACAGGATAGCAATCAGCCCCAGCATTTT. Amino acid sequence: CASSLEGQDSNQPQHF.

V gene TRBV6-4 combines with J gene TRBJ1-6; the D is unclear. The ends were cut back, 5 bases at V and 4 bases at J, with 18 bases in the middle. From germline, CDR1 is MRHNA and CDR2 SNTAGT. This CDR3 spans 17 amino acids. In nucleotides, the CDR3 is TGTGCCAGCAGTACTAGGCCCCCGAAAACTTATAATTCACCCCTCCACTTT. Protein product: CASSTRPPKTYNSPLHF.

This rearrangement joins TRBV11-2 to TRBJ2-2, with D possibly being TRBD2 (6 bases). Germline CDR1 is SGHAT and CDR2 is FQNNGV. V dropped 5 bases and J dropped 5 bases, with 21 bases sitting between them. The CDR3 extends over 17 amino acids. This CDR3 is CASSVPTRGRRTGELFF. The DNA for the CDR3 is TGTGCCAGCAGCGTACCTACGCGGGGCCGGAGGACCGGGGAGCTGTTTTTT.

This rearrangement joins TRBV6-5 to TRBJ1-5, with TRBD1 matching over 9 bases. Germline V lookup: CDR1 MNHEY, CDR2 SVGAGI. The CDR3 has 13 amino acids. Trimming removed 5 bases from V and 5 bases from J; junction bases left unmatched: 1. CDR3 DNA sequence: TGTGCCAGCAGTCGACAGGGGGATCAGCCCCAGCATTTT. Amino acid sequence: CASSRQGDQPQHF.

The chain employs TRBV11-2 and TRBJ2-1; D may be TRBD2 (7 bases). Germline V gene data show CDR1 as SGHAT and CDR2 as FQNNGV. V was cut by 8 bases and J by 4 bases, with 15 bases left in between. The CDR3 extends over 14 amino acids. In DNA, the CDR3 is TGTGCCAGCCAGGGGAGGGGGGCTTACAATGAGCAGTTCTTC. As protein: CASQGRGAYNEQFF.

This clone was observed once. In DNA form, the CDR3 reads TGTGCCAGCAGCTCCACAGGCTACGAGCAGTACTTC. Protein: CASSSTGYEQYF. The gene calls are TRBV5-4 and TRBJ2-7; D may be TRBD1 (5 bases). This CDR3 spans 12 amino acids. V gave up 3 bases and J gave up 3 bases, with 7 bases separating them. From germline, CDR1 is SGHNT and CDR2 YYREEE (reference sequence). The full variable domain, in which reference TRBV5-4 and TRBJ2-7 provide the parts outside the CDR3, is ETGVTQSPTHLIKTRGQQVTLRCSSQSGHNTVSWYQQALGQGPQFIFQYYREEENGRGNFPPRFSGLQFPNYSSELNVNALELDDSALYLCASSSTGYEQYFGPGTRLTVT.

The V call is TRBV6-1, the J call TRBJ2-4; the match to TRBD2 covers 8 bases. The V gene's germline CDR1 is MNHNS and CDR2 SASEGT. The CDR3 runs 11 residues. Unmatched junction bases numbered 3, after V lost 10 bases and J lost 7 bases. In nucleotides, the CDR3 is TGTGCCACCCGGGAGGGGAACATTCAGTACTTC. Its protein product is CATREGNIQYF.

The rearrangement joins TRBV18 to TRBJ1-1; 7 nucleotides line up with TRBD1. V was pared by 2 bases and J by 3 bases, with 6 bases of the junction left unmatched. Germline loops: CDR1 KGHSH, CDR2 LQKENI. The CDR3 has 15 amino acids. The CDR3 reads CASSPVEGADTEAFF. The CDR3 bases are TGTGCCAGCTCACCAGTAGAGGGGGCGGACACTGAAGCTTTCTTT.

V is TRBV4-2 and J is TRBJ1-5; unclear D gene. The ends were cut back, 0 bases at V and 0 bases at J, with 18 bases in the middle. The CDR3 runs to 19 residues. Germline V CDR1 and CDR2: LGHNA, YNFKEQ. The CDR3 sequence is CASSQDRGNRGVSNQPQHF. The CDR3 DNA reads TGTGCCAGCAGCCAAGATCGTGGCAACCGGGGAGTTAGCAATCAGCCCCAGCATTTT.

The chain has TRBV18 and TRBJ1-5; D is uncertain. CDR1 is KGHSH, CDR2 LQKENI, per germline. The CDR3 is made up of 15 amino acids. Trimming took 5 bases from V and 1 from J, leaving 12 bases between them. The CDR3 here is CASSGNDGSNQPQHF. DNA of the CDR3: TGTGCCAGCTCAGGTAACGACGGGAGCAATCAGCCCCAGCATTTT.

The chain joins TRBV6-1 to TRBJ2-5, with a tentative D call TRBD1 (6 bases). The DNA end is more similar to TRBJ2-7, so the J call may be wrong. CDR1 is MNHNS, CDR2 SASEGT, per germline. The CDR3 has 14 amino acids. The CDR3 sequence: CASSRDTSAYEQYF. DNA for the CDR3: TGTGCCAGCAGTAGGGACACCTCCGCCTACGAGCAGTACTTC.

This chain joins TRBV5-4 and TRBJ2-1, with D perhaps TRBD1 (6 bases). This CDR3 has 15 amino acids. Germline V gene sequence: CDR1 SGHNT, CDR2 YYREEE (reference sequence). Trimming shortened V by 4 bases and J by 10 bases, and 21 bases separated the two germline ends. DNA of the CDR3: TGTGCCAGCAGCAACAGCTACGGGACACCCAGGGAGCAGTTCTTC. Translating it yields CASSNSYGTPREQFF.

The chain carries TRBV15 and TRBJ2-3; no definite D call. Trimming took 0 bases from V and 1 from J, leaving 8 bases between them. The CDR3 runs 15 residues. Germline CDR1 reads LNHNV; CDR2 reads YYDKDF (reference sequence). CDR3 in DNA: TGTGCCACCAGCAGAGAGAGTCTAGGCACAGATACGCAGTATTTT. Residues: CATSRESLGTDTQYF.

This clone occurred a few times. The V call is TRBV11-3, the J call TRBJ2-6; no clear D. The CDR3 has 17 residues. CDR1 SGHNT and CDR2 YENEEA come from the germline V gene. Trimming removed 1 base from V and 0 bases from J, with 10 bases in between. As DNA, the CDR3 is TGTGCCAGCAGCTTAGGGGCCGCCCCCTCTGGGGCCAACGTCCTGACTTTC. Its translation is CASSLGAAPSGANVLTF.

The chain carries TRBV5-6 and TRBJ1-5; the D gene is possibly TRBD1 (5 bases). Germline V gives CDR1 SGHDT, CDR2 YYEEEE. Trimming removed 5 bases from V and 6 bases from J, with 12 bases in between. The CDR3 runs 13 residues. CDR3 sequence reads: CASSKGSGQPQHF. Here the CDR3 DNA reads TGTGCCAGCAGTAAGGGGTCGGGTCAGCCCCAGCATTTT.

The rearrangement joins TRBV14 to TRBJ2-5, with 11 bases lining up with TRBD2. The V segment lost 4 bases and the J segment 1 base; nucleotides outside the gene matches: 2. The CDR3 contains 15 residues. Germline loops: CDR1 SGHDN, CDR2 FVKESK. The CDR3 region is CASSPTSGSQETQYF. The DNA of the CDR3 is TGTGCCAGCAGCCCCACTAGCGGGAGCCAAGAGACCCAGTACTTC.

This clone was observed a single time. V usage is TRBV2 and J usage is TRBJ1-5; D not certain. CDR1 SNHLY and CDR2 FYNNEI come from the germline V gene. The CDR3 consists of 14 residues. Trimming took 3 bases from V and 0 from J, leaving 6 bases between them. Here the CDR3 DNA reads TGTGCCAGCAGTGACAGACTTAGCAATCAGCCCCAGCATTTT. Translating gives CASSDRLSNQPQHF.

The chain couples TRBV4-3 to TRBJ2-7, with 7 bases lining up with TRBD1. V lost 2 bases to trimming and J lost 5 bases; unmatched junction nucleotides: 9. This CDR3 has 15 residues. Germline lookup yields CDR1 LGHNA and CDR2 YSLEER. Written as DNA, the CDR3 is TGCGCCAGCAGCCAATATAACAGGGGTACCCACGAGCAGTACTTC. Amino acid sequence: CASSQYNRGTHEQYF.

The chain combines TRBV13 with TRBJ2-6; D remains ambiguous. Trimming removed 2 bases from V and 3 bases from J, with 17 bases in between. Germline V gene lookup returns CDR1 PRHDT and CDR2 FYEKMQ (reference sequence). The CDR3 extends over 18 amino acids. CDR3 residues: CASSLQNTIFGGANVLTF. In DNA, the CDR3 is TGTGCCAGCAGCTTACAGAATACCATCTTTGGTGGGGCCAACGTCCTGACTTTC.

This sequence joins TRBV30 and TRBJ2-5; D may be TRBD2 (6 bases). This CDR3 has 13 residues. V dropped 8 bases and J dropped 5 bases, with 18 bases sitting between them. CDR1 is GTSNPN and CDR2 is SVGIG in the germline V gene (reference sequence). The CDR3 sequence is CAGVRGLAETQYF. CDR3 DNA sequence: TGTGCCGGAGTTAGGGGACTGGCCGAGACCCAGTACTTC.

The J gene is TRBJ1-2, the V gene TRBV5-4; 7 bases are a match to TRBD1. The CDR3 is made up of 14 amino acids. Germline-derived CDR1 and CDR2 are SGHNT and YYREEE (reference sequence). The V and J ends lost 1 base and 8 bases, in that order; junction bases with no gene match: 8. Here the CDR3 reads CASSLNEGARGYTF. CDR3 nucleotides: TGTGCCAGCAGCTTGAACGAGGGGGCGCGAGGCTACACCTTC.

The chain is built from TRBV4-1 and TRBJ1-1, with 12 bases lining up with TRBD1. CDR1 and CDR2 (germline): MGHRA, YSYEKL. V dropped 4 bases and J dropped 10; count of bases not matched to a gene: 7. This CDR3 is built from 14 residues. In DNA, the CDR3 is TGCGCCAGCAGCCCGGGACAGGGGGCTAAAGGAGCTTTCTTT. Translating gives CASSPGQGAKGAFF.

The chain links TRBV6-1 to TRBJ2-1; maybe TRBD1 (6 bases). From germline, CDR1 is MNHNS and CDR2 SASEGT. CDR3 size: 15 residues. V lost 2 bases and J lost 9, with 17 bases in between. In nucleotides, the CDR3 is TGTGCCAGCAGTGAAAGAATGGGCAGGGGCAGTGAGCAGTTCTTC. It yields the protein CASSERMGRGSEQFF.

Worth noting for this clone: A read error may produce the germline difference seen at one junction end. CDR3 residues: CSSSLADREAFF. The DNA of the CDR3 is TGTTCCAGCAGCTTAGCGGACAGGGAAGCTTTCTTT. The chain has TRBV7-9 and TRBJ1-1, with 7 positions matching TRBD1. Germline V lookup: CDR1 SEHNR, CDR2 FQNEAQ (reference sequence). The CDR3 runs to 12 residues.

V usage is TRBV7-9 and J usage is TRBJ2-1; 7 positions match TRBD1. This CDR3 comprises 14 residues. Germline CDR1 reads SEHNR; CDR2 reads FQNEAQ (reference sequence). The V segment lost 4 bases and the J segment 5 bases; nucleotides outside the gene matches: 5. CDR3 bases: TGTGCCAGCAGCTCCACAGGGGACCACAATGAGCAGTTCTTC. Translation: CASSSTGDHNEQFF.

The chain links TRBV7-8 to TRBJ2-2; 15 nucleotides match TRBD2. CDR1 and CDR2 from the germline V gene are SGHVS and FQNEAQ. The CDR3 has 19 amino acids. V shed 5 bases, J shed 2 bases, and the junction held 9 bases outside the gene matches. Written as DNA, the CDR3 is TGTGCCAGCAGCCACCTAGGACTAGCGGGAGGGGGCAACACCGGGGAGCTGTTTTTT. Residues: CASSHLGLAGGGNTGELFF.

This clone was seen a handful of times. V usage is TRBV7-2 and J usage is TRBJ1-2; D not resolved. The CDR3 totals 15 residues. The germline V and J ends were trimmed by 2 bases and 4 bases, with 14 bases remaining between them. CDR1 and CDR2 from the germline V gene are SGHTA and FQGNSA. This CDR3 is CASSLIPGFVYGYTF. DNA for the CDR3: TGTGCCAGCAGCTTAATACCCGGGTTCGTCTATGGCTACACCTTC.